The clone carrying this TCR beta chain has a handful of counts. Antigen specificity is unknown. Time point specified: late sampling 161 to 241 days after vaccination in three convalescent patients. Documented treatment: roughly 11-day PBMC culture with coronavirus spike peptide pools or control peptides (ViraFEST assay). Antigen-specific T cell expansion with peptide pools preceded TCR sequencing in the ViraFEST approach. On day 3 and again on day 7, fresh IL-2 medium was used to replace half the medium. The V end was cut by 9 bases, the J end by 0 bases, with 11 bases between. This CDR3 region has 13 residues. CDR1 is LNHDA, CDR2 SQIVND, per germline (reference sequence). This sample stems from a study of vaccination and CD4 T cells after COVID-19. Background on the study: The peptides that stimulated the cells were overlapping spike peptides from SARS-CoV-2, HCoV-NL63, HCoV-OC43 and HCoV-229E.

The assay that was used to sequence DNA from cultured CD4+ T cells was the Oncomine TCR Beta short-read assay. The genomic DNA was obtained from cultured CD4+ T cells by extraction with the QIAamp micro DNA kit. TCRdb re-called the PCR reads through MiXCR, storing one row per CDR3 protein. The sample shows tens of thousands of distinct CDR3 sequences, 28% of them seen only once. The source material was CD4+ T cells from blood, cultured in vitro, sampled about 7 months after SARS-CoV-2 vaccination. The J gene is TRBJ1-2, the V gene TRBV19, with D perhaps TRBD1 (5 bases). The clonotype comes from a human donor who had recovered from COVID-19. The CDR3 here is CASTDRTNYGYTF. The CDR3 nucleotides read TGTGCCAGCACCGACAGAACTAACTATGGCTACACCTTC.